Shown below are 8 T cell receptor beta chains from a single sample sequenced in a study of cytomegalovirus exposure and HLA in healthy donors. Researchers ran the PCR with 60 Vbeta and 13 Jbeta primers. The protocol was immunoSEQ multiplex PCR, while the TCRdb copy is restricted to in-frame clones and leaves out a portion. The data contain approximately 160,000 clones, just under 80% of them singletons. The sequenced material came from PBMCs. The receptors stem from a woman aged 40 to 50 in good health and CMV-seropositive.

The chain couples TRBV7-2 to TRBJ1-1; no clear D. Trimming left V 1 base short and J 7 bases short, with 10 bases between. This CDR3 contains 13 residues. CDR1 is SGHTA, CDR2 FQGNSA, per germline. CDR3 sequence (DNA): TGTGCCAGCAGCTTAGTTGGCAGGATTGAAGCTTTCTTT. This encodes CASSLVGRIEAFF.

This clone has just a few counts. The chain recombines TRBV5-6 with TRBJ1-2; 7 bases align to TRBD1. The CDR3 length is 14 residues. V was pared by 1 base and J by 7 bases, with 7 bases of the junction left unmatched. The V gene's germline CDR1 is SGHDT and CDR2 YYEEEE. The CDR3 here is CASSLPHRGAGYTF. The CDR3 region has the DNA TGTGCCAGCAGCTTGCCACACAGGGGAGCTGGCTACACCTTC. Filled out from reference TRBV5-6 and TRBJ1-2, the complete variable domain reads DAGVTQSPTHLIKTRGQQVTLRCSPKSGHDTVSWYQQALGQGPQFIFQYYEEEERQRGNFPDRFSGHQFPNYSSELNVNALLLGDSALYLCASSLPHRGAGYTFGSGTRLTVV.

The CDR3 DNA reads as TGTGCCAGCAGCAGGGACAGGGGCTCGAACTATGGCTACACCTTC. It is translated as CASSRDRGSNYGYTF. The rearrangement uses TRBV5-6 and TRBJ1-2; 10 bases match TRBD1. CDR1 and CDR2 from the germline V gene are SGHDT and YYEEEE. The CDR3 runs to 15 residues. The junction had 5 bases not matched to a gene; V was cut back by 4 bases and J by 2 bases.

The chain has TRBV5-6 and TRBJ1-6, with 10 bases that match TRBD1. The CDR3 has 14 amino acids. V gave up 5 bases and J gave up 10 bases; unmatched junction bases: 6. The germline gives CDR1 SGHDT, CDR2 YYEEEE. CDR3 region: CASRVGTGASPLHF. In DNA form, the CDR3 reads TGTGCCAGCAGGGTCGGGACAGGGGCGTCACCCCTCCACTTT.

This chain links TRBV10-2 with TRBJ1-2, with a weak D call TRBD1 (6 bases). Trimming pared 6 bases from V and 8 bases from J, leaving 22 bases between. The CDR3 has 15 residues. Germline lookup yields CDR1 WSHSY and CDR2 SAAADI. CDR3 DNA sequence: TGCGCCAGCAGACAACCCCGAGGGGGGGCGAAGGGCTACACCTTC. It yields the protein CASRQPRGGAKGYTF.

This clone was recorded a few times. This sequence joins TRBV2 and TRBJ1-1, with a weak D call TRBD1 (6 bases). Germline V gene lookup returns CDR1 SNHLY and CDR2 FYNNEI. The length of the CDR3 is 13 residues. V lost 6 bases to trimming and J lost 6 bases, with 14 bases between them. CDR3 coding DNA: TGTGCCAGCAGCGGCGGACAGCGCGCTGAAGCTTTCTTT. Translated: CASSGGQRAEAFF.

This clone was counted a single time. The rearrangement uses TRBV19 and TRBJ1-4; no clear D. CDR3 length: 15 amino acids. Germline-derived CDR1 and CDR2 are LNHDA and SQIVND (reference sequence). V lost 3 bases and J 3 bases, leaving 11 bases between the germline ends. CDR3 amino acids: CASSITLWPNEKLFF. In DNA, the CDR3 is TGTGCCAGTAGTATTACCTTGTGGCCTAATGAAAAACTGTTTTTT.

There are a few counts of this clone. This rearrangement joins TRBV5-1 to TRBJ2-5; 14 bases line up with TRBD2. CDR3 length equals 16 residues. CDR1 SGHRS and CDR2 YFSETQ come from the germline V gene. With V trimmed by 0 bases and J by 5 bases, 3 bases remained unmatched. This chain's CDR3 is CASSLATSGGAETQYF. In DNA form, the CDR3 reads TGCGCCAGCAGCTTGGCGACTAGCGGGGGGGCGGAGACCCAGTACTTC.